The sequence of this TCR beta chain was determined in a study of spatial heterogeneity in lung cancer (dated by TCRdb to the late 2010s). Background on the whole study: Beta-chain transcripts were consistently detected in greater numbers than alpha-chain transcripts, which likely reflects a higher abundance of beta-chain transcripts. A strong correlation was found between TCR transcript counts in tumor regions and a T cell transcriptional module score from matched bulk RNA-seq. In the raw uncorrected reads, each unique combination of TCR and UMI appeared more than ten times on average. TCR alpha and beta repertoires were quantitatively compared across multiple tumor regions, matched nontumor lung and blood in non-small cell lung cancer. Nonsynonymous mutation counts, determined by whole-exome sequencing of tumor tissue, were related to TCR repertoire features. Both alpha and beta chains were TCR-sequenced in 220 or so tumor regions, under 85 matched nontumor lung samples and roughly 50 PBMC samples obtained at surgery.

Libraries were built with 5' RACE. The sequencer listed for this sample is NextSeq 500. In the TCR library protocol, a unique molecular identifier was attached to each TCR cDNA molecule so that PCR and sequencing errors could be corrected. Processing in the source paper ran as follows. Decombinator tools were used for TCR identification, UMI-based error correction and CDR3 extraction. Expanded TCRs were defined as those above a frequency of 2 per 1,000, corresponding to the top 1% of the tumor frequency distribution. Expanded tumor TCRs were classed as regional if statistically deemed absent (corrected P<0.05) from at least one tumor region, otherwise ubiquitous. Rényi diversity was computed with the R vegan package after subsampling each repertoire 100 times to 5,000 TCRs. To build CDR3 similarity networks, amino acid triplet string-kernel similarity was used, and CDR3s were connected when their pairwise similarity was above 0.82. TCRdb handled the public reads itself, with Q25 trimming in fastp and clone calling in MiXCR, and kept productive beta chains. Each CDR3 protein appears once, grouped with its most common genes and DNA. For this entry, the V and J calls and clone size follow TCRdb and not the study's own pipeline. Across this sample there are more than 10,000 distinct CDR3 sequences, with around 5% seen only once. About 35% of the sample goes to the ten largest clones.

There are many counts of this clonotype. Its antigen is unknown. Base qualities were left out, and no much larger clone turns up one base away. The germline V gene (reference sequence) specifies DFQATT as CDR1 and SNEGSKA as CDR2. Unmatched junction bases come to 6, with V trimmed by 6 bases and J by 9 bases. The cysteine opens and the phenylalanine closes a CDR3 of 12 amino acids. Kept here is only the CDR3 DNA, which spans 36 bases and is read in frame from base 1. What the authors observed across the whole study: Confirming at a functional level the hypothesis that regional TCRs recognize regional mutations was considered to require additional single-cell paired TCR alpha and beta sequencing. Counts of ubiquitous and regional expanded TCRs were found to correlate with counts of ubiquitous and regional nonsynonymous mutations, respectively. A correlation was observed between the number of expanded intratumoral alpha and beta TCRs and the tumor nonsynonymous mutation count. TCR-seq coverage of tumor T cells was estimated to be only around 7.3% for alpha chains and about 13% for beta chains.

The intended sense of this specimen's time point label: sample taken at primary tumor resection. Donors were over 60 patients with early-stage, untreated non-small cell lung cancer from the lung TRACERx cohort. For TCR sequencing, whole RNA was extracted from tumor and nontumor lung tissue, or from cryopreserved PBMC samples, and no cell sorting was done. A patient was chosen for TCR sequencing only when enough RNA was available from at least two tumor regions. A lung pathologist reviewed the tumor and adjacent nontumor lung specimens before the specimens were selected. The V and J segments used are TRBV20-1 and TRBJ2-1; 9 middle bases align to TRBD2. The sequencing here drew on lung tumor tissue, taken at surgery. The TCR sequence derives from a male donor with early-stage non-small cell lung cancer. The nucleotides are TGCAGTGCCCAAATAGCGGGAGTTGAGCAGTTCTTC. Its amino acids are CSAQIAGVEQFF.